These 7 T cell receptor beta chains were all obtained from the same sample, sequenced in a study of response to subunit inactivated influenza vaccine. One entry per CDR3 protein results from TCRdb running MiXCR on the RT-PCR reads. The table has hundreds of thousands of distinct CDR3 sequences, 11% to 15% seen once; the top ten hold 5.5% to 8%. Sequenced here: PBMCs from blood, sampled 14 days before vaccination. These receptors all stem from a man aged 45 to 65 who received an inactivated influenza vaccine.

This clonotype showed up just a few times. This sequence joins TRBV20-1 and TRBJ2-5; TRBD2 matches 9 bases. This CDR3 has 14 residues. CDR1 and CDR2 from the germline V gene are DFQATT and SNEGSKA (reference sequence). The CDR3 sequence: CSAYILAGQETQYF. CDR3 nucleotide sequence: TGCAGCGCTTATATTCTAGCGGGACAAGAGACCCAGTACTTC.

The chain carries TRBV11-1 and TRBJ2-3; D could derive from TRBD1 or TRBD2 (5 bases each). Germline-derived CDR1 and CDR2 are SGHAT and FQDESV (reference sequence). V was cut by 3 bases and J by 0 bases, with 10 bases left in between. This CDR3 spans 15 amino acids. CDR3 in amino acids: CASSLGVFSTDTQYF. CDR3 DNA sequence: TGTGCCAGCAGCTTGGGGGTATTTAGCACAGATACGCAGTATTTT. Using reference TRBV11-1 and TRBJ2-3 for the parts outside the CDR3, the full variable domain is EAEVAQSPRYKITEKSQAVAFWCDPISGHATLYWYRQILGQGPELLVQFQDESVVDDSQLPKDRFSAERLKGVDSTLKIQPAELGDSAMYLCASSLGVFSTDTQYFGPGTRLTVL.

This clonotype has more than one count but fewer than ten. This chain uses TRBV9 with TRBJ1-3; a possible D gene is TRBD1 (5 bases). The germline V gene has CDR1 SGDLS and CDR2 YYNGEE. V was cut by 4 bases and J by 2 bases, with 16 bases left in between. CDR3 size: 16 residues. Written as DNA, the CDR3 is TGTGCCAGCAGCAGGTCAATAGGGACTACTGGAAACACCATATATTTT. Translation: CASSRSIGTTGNTIYF.

This clonotype was observed a handful of times. The chain employs TRBV14 and TRBJ2-7; 10 bases align to TRBD2. The CDR3 contains 15 residues. J was trimmed by 5 bases and V by 3 bases; bases with no gene match: 7. Germline CDR1 reads SGHDN; CDR2 reads FVKESK. CDR3 DNA sequence: TGTGCCAGCAGCCACCAACTAGCGGGAAAAGACGAGCAGTACTTC. Amino acids: CASSHQLAGKDEQYF.

This clonotype was recorded once. The genes are TRBV18 and TRBJ2-1; D may be TRBD1 (5 bases). CDR1 KGHSH and CDR2 LQKENI come from the germline V gene. This CDR3 is built from 14 residues. Trimming removed 2 bases from V and 5 bases from J, with 10 bases in between. The CDR3 DNA reads as TGTGCCAGCTCACCAGCCCAGGGTAACAATGAGCAGTTCTTC. It yields the protein CASSPAQGNNEQFF. Full variable domain (remainder filled in from reference TRBV18 and TRBJ2-1): NAGVMQNPRHLVRRRGQEARLRCSPMKGHSHVYWYRQLPEEGLKFMVYLQKENIIDESGMPKERFSAEFPKEGPSILRIQQVVRGDSAAYFCASSPAQGNNEQFFGPGTRLTVL.

This clonotype occurred many times. V and J are TRBV7-2 and TRBJ2-2; no clear D gene. The CDR3 length is 14 residues. Per the germline V gene, CDR1 is SGHTA and CDR2 is FQGNSA. V lost 2 bases and J 1 base, leaving 5 bases between the germline ends. CDR3 sequence (DNA): TGTGCCAGCAGCTTACTACGGAACACCGGGGAGCTGTTTTTT. Translated: CASSLLRNTGELFF.

V usage is TRBV7-2 and J usage is TRBJ2-1; a possible D gene is TRBD1 (6 bases). CDR1 and CDR2 (germline): SGHTA, FQGNSA. V gave up 5 bases and J gave up 9 bases, with 11 bases separating them. This CDR3 has 12 residues. CDR3 amino acids: CASSPTGIEQFF. For the CDR3, the DNA is TGTGCCAGCAGCCCCACAGGGATTGAGCAGTTCTTC.